This note documents a single T cell receptor (beta chain) sequence. This specimen belongs to a study of cytomegalovirus exposure and HLA in healthy donors. This CDR3 comprises 18 residues. Trimming pared 0 bases from V and 4 bases from J, leaving 17 bases between. CDR1 and CDR2 (germline): SGHRS, YFSETQ. With 60 Vbeta and 13 Jbeta primers, the PCR was carried out. Assay used: immunoSEQ multiplex PCR; TCRdb lists only in-frame clones, some missing. The sample lists around 97,000 clones, approximately 9% occurring once. The sample comprised PBMCs. The rearrangement uses TRBV5-1 and TRBJ2-6, with D possibly being TRBD2 (6 bases). The clonotype comes from a man in his forties or fifties in good health and CMV-seropositive. CDR3 protein: CASSLVWGERTGANVLTF. The CDR3 bases are TGCGCCAGCAGCTTGGTTTGGGGGGAGAGAACCGGGGCCAACGTCCTGACTTTC.